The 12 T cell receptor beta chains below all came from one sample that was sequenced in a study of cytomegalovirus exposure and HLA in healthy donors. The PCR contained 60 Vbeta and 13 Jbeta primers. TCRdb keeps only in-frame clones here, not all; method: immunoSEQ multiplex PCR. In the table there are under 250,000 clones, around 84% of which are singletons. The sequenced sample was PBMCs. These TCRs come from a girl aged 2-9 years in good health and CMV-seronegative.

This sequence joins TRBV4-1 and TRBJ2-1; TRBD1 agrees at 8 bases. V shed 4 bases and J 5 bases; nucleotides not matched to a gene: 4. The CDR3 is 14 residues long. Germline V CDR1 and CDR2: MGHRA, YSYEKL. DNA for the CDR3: TGCGCCAGCAGCCGGCAGGGGGCACACAATGAGCAGTTCTTC. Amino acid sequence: CASSRQGAHNEQFF.

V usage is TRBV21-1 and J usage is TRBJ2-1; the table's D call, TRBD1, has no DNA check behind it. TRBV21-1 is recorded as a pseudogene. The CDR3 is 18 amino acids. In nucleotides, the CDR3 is TGTGCCAGCAGCAGTCGCCTAACGGACAGGGATCCCTACAATGAGCAGTTCTTC. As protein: CASSSRLTDRDPYNEQFF.

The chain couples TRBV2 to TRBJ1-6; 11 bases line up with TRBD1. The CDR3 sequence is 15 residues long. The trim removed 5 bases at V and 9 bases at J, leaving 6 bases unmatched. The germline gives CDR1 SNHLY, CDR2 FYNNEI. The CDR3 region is CASSPGTGGISPLHF. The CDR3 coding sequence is TGTGCCAGCAGTCCCGGGACAGGGGGAATTTCACCCCTCCACTTT.

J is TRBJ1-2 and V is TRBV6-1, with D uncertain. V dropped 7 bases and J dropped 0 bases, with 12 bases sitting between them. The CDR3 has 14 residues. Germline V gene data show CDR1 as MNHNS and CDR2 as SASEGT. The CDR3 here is CASIEFGANYGYTF. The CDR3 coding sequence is TGTGCCAGCATTGAGTTTGGAGCTAACTATGGCTACACCTTC.

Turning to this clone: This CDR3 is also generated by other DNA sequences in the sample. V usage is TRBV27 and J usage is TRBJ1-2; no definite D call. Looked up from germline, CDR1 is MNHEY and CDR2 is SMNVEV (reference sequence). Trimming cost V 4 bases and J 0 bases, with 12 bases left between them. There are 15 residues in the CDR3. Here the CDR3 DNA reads TGTGCCAGCAGTTATTCTACGGGGACTAACTATGGCTACACCTTC. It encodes CASSYSTGTNYGYTF.

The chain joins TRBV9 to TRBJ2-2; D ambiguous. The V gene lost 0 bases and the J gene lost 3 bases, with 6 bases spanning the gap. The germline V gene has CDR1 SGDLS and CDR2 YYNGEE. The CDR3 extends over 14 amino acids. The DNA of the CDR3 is TGTGCCAGCAGCGTAGCTTTCTACACCGGGGAGCTGTTTTTT. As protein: CASSVAFYTGELFF.

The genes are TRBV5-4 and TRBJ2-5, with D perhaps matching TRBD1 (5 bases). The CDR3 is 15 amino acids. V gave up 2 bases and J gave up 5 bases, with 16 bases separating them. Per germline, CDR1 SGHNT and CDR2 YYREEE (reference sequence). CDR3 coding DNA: TGTGCCAGCAGCTTAGGACACCTTGCTAGGGAGACCCAGTACTTC. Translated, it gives CASSLGHLARETQYF.

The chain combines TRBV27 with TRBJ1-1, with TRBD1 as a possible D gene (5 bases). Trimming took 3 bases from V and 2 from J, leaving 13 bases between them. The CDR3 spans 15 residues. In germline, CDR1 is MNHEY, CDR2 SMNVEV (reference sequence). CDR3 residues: CASSFTTGLNTEAFF. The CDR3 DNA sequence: TGTGCCAGCAGTTTTACCACAGGACTAAACACTGAAGCTTTCTTT.

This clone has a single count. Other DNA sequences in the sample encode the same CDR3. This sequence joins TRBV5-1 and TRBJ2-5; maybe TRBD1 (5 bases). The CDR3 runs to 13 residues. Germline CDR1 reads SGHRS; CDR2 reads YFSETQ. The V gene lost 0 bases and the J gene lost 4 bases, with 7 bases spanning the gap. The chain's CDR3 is CASSLGGSETQYF. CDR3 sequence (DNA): TGCGCCAGCAGCTTGGGGGGCTCAGAGACCCAGTACTTC.

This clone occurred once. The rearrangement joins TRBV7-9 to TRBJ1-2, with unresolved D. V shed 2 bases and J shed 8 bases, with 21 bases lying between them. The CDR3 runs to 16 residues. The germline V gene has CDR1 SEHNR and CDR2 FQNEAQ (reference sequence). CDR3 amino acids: CASSLNPSAGVSGYTF. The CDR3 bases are TGTGCCAGCAGCTTAAATCCCTCTGCGGGAGTAAGCGGCTACACCTTC.

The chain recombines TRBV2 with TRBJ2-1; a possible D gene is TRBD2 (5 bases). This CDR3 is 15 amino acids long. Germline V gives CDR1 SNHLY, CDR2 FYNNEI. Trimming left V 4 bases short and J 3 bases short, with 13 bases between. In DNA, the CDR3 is TGTGCCAGCAGTGTAGAGGGTATTGACTACAATGAGCAGTTCTTC. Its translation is CASSVEGIDYNEQFF.

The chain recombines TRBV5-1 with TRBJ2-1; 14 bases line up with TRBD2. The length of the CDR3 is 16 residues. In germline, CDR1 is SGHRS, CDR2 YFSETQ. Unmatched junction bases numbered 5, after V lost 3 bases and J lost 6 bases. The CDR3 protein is CASSSLTSGGANEQFF. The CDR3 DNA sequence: TGCGCCAGCAGCTCCCTGACTAGCGGGGGGGCCAATGAGCAGTTCTTC.